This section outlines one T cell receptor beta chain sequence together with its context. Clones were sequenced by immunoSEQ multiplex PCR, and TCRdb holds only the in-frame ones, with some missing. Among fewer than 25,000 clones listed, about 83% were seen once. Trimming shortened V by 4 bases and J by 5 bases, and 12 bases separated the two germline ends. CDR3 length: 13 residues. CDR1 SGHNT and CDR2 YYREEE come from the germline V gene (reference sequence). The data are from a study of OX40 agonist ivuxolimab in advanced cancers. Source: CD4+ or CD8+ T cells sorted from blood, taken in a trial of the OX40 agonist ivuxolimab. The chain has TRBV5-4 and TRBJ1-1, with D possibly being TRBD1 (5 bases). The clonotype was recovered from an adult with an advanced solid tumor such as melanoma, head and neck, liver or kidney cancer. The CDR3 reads CASSDPRETEAFF. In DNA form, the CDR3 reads TGTGCCAGCAGCGACCCCAGGGAGACTGAAGCTTTCTTT.